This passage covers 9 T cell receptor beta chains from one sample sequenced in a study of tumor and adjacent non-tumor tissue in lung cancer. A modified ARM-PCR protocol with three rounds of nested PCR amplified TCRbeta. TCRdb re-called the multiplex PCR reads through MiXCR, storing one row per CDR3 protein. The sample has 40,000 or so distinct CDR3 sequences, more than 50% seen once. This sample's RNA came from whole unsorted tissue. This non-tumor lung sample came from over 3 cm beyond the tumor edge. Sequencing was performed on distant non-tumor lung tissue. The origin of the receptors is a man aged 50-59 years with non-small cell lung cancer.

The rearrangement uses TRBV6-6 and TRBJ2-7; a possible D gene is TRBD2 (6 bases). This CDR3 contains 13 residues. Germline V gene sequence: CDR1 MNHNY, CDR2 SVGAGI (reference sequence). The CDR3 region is CVSCLGAGYEQYF. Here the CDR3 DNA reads TGTGTCAGTTGCCTCGGAGCGGGCTACGAGCAGTACTTC.

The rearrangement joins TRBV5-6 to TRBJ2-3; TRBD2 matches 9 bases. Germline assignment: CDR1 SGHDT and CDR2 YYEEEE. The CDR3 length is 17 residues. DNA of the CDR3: TGTACCACCAGCTTGTCTAGCGGGATGACTAGCACAGATACGCAGTATTTT. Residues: CTTSLSSGMTSTDTQYF.

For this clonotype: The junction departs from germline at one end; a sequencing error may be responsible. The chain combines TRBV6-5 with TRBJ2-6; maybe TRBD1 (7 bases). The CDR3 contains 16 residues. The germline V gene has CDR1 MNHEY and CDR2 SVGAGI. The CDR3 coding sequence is TGTGCCAACAGTGAAACAGGGGAGGCTGGGGCCAACCTCCTGACTTTC. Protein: CANSETGEAGANLLTF.

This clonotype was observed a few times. The CDR3: CASSPSGHEQYF. The CDR3 DNA reads as TGCGCCAGCAGCCCCTCAGGCCACGAGCAGTACTTC. The rearrangement links TRBV5-1 to TRBJ2-7; D unresolved. V was cut by 4 bases and J by 5 bases, with 10 bases left in between. This CDR3 has 12 residues. Germline lookup yields CDR1 SGHRS and CDR2 YFSETQ.

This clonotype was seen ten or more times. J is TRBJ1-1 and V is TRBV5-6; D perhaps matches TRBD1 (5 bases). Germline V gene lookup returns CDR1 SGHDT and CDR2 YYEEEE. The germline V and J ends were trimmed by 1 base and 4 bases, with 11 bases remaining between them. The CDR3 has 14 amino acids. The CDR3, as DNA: TGTGCCAGCAGCTTGAGGGGTGGAGGCACTGAAGCTTTCTTT. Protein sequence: CASSLRGGGTEAFF.

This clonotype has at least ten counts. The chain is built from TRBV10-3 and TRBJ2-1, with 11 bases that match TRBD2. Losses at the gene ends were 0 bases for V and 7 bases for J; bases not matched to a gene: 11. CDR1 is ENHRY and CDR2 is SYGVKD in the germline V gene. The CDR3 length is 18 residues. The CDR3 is CAISESIGTSGAGNEQFF. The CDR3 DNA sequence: TGTGCCATCAGTGAGTCTATTGGGACTAGCGGTGCGGGGAATGAGCAGTTCTTC.

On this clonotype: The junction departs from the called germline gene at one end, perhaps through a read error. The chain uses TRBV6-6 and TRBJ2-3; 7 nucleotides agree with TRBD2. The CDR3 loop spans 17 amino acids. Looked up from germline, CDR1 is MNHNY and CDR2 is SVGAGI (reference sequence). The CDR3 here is CASSYSGEGAFTDMQYF. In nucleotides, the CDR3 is TGTGCCAGCAGTTACTCTGGGGAGGGTGCTTTTACAGATATGCAGTATTTT.

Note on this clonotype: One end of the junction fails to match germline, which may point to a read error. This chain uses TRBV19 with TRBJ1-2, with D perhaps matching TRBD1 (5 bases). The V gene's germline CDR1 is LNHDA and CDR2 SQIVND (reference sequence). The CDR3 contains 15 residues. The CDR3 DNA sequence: TGTACCAGTAGTATAAGGGTCGCGGGACCGGGAGGCTACACCTTC. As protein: CTSSIRVAGPGGYTF.

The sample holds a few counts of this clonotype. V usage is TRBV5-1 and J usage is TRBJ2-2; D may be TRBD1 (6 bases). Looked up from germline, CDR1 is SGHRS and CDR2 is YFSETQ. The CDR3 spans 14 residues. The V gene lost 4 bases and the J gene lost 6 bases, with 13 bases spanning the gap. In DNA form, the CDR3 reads TGCGCCAGCAGCCGCCGGGACAACCCCGGGGAGCTGTTTTTT. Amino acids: CASSRRDNPGELFF.